This T cell receptor (beta chain) was identified during a study of T cells in Graves' hyperthyroidism and ophthalmopathy (dated by TCRdb to between 2017 and 2020). Regarding the research as a whole: Peripheral blood samples were taken at the time of initial diagnosis, prior to any treatment. To identify TCR V-J signatures that set the groups apart, the researchers used a discovery cohort of 90 to 100 patients, made up of some 41 with Graves' ophthalmopathy and approximately 57 with stable Graves' hyperthyroidism. Prospective prediction of ophthalmopathy was tested in an independent validation cohort consisting of 18 to 20 hyperthyroidism patients and around 17 patients who later progressed to ophthalmopathy. The 100 discovery patients were divided at random into training and test sets in a 7:3 ratio. In several Graves' hyperthyroidism patients, the study also compared T-cell repertoires from thyroid tissue with T-cell repertoires from blood. Once sampling was done, hyperthyroidism patients were given methimazole at a starting dose of 30 mg daily, whereas ophthalmopathy patients were given high-dose intravenous methylprednisolone. The paper reports TCR Vbeta CDR3 sequencing of some 140 peripheral blood samples: 43 ophthalmopathy, under 80 hyperthyroidism and 17 progressor patients.

Stable Graves' hyperthyroidism was defined as no progression to ophthalmopathy during 18 months of follow-up. The hyperthyroidism patients were between 18 and 65 years old and newly diagnosed, with a disease duration of less than 2 months. Exclusion was applied to patients with uncontrolled infections, other autoimmune diseases, pregnancy or lactation. Diagnoses were based on clinical symptoms, serum thyroxine and TRAb, thyroid ultrasound and orbital computed tomography. PBMCs were isolated from 10 ml of fresh peripheral blood by Ficoll-Paque density gradient centrifugation. Total RNA was extracted using Trizol reagent, and RNA quality was assessed on an Agilent 2100 Bioanalyzer. A note on this clonotype: Which antigen it targets is not known. Base qualities are not recorded, but no much larger clone differs from it by a single base.

Amplification of TCR beta CDR3 regions was carried out from RNA transcripts. A first-round RT-PCR of the TCR CDR3 used the HTBI primer set with the Qiagen OneStep RT-PCR kit. Libraries were constructed in a second round of multiplex PCR, after which size selection and purification were carried out. Paired-end sequencing of the libraries was performed with 100 bp reads on an Illumina HiSeq2000. The source study handled its data this way. SOAPnuke was used to process the raw data, removing reads that contained adapters or uncalled bases, had a mean Phred below 15, or lacked an exact match to the constant primer or identifier. COPE v1.2.5 was used to merge the high-quality paired reads, and each unique nucleotide sequence was defined as a clonotype. MiTCR v1.1 was used to align clonotypes to the IMGT TRBV, TRBD and TRBJ reference segments. Only V-J combinations with frequency above 0.0001, covering 99% to 99.2% of repertoires, were analysed. A TCS score was defined as the ratio of F50 (clonal expansion) to E x V (chaos), with BLOSUM62-based TCRdist applied between CDR3 peptides within each V-J. Welch's t-statistics and random forest reduced just over 500 V-J features to 13, which were used in a naive Bayes classifier (R e1071). TCRdb's own reprocessing of the public reads used fastp at Q25 and MiXCR and kept productive beta chains. Rows with one shared CDR3 protein collapse into an entry with the most common genes and DNA. The V and J calls and clone size come from TCRdb's table, not from the authors' own analysis. This sample lists approximately 740,000 distinct CDR3 sequences; 13% to 15% were detected once. The top ten clones comprise about 10% of the sample.

Study-wide findings and limitations: In validation, progression to ophthalmopathy was predicted by the model with 65% to 71% sensitivity and 72.22% specificity, a median of approximately 6.5 months before onset. Sample size was not statistically predetermined, and investigators were not blinded to group allocation. Ophthalmopathy was separated from stable hyperthyroidism by a 13 V-J signature model, with approximately 86% sensitivity and just over 81% specificity obtained in cross-validation and 80%/75% obtained in testing. Blood samples also contained most of the expanded thyroid clonotypes (frequency above 0.001), which suggests that blood repertoires may reflect thyroid immune responses.

The V end loses 4 bases and the J end loses 4 bases, and a stretch of 13 bases separates them. From the cysteine up to the phenylalanine, the CDR3 has a length of 15 residues. The kept DNA is CDR3 alone, 45 bases in frame from the first base. In the germline V gene (reference sequence), CDR1 corresponds to LNHNV and CDR2 to YYDKDF. Material for sequencing was blood. This chain is built from TRBV15 and TRBJ2-2; the D call is possibly TRBD1 or TRBD2, each sharing 6 bases. The sequence came from a woman in her late teens or twenties with Graves' hyperthyroidism. The CDR3 sequence is CATSMGGAGTGELFF. The base sequence is TGTGCCACCAGCATGGGGGGCGCAGGCACCGGGGAGCTGTTTTTT.